Each of the 23 T cell receptor beta chains below was sequenced from the same sample in a study of tissue T cells after allogeneic stem cell transplantation. The time point is: mouse harvest day 14 after allogeneic transplant. Mouse grafts combined 10^7 T-cell-depleted bone marrow cells with 10^6 splenic CD5+ T cells. Clones were sequenced by immunoSEQ multiplex PCR, and TCRdb holds only the in-frame ones, with some missing. The sample includes about 3,100 clones, roughly 53% of them seen just once. The sample was gut tissue. The receptor source for this set is a female BALB/c mouse given C57BL/6 T cells with graft-versus-host disease after an allogeneic hematopoietic cell transplant.

This clone has just one count. The genes and germline here are from mouse. The read finishes 1 residue shy of the CDR3 end, and the germline J gene is used to complete it. The chain has TRBV26 and TRBJ2-4, with D unresolved. Germline-derived CDR1 and CDR2 are KGHPV and FQNQEV (reference sequence). The V and J ends lost 2 bases and 3 bases respectively, with 3 bases between them. This CDR3 comprises 12 residues. The sequenced CDR3 bases are TGTGCCAGCAGTCTGAACCAAAACACCTTGTAC. It codes for CASSLNQNTLY. In full, the CDR3 reads CASSLNQNTLYF.

By its share, this clone is large (0.1 to 1%). The genes and germline here are from mouse. Read sequence stops 1 residue before the CDR3 end, and the germline J gene provides the missing end. The rearrangement links TRBV13-3 to TRBJ2-3; no definite D call. The V gene's germline CDR1 is NNHDY and CDR2 SYVADS. With 5 bases removed from V and 1 base from J, the gap between germline ends came to 8 bases. CDR3 length: 13 residues. This CDR3 reads CASRGSGAETLYF. The covered CDR3 bases are TGTGCCAGCAGGGGGTCTGGTGCAGAAACGCTGTAT.

With regard to this clone: Any gene name here is a mouse gene name. Read coverage stops 1 residue before the CDR3 terminus; the germline J gene supplies the remainder. The chain joins TRBV23 to TRBJ2-4; whether TRBD2, the table's D call, matches the DNA was not checked. The V gene's germline CDR1 is KGHTA and CDR2 FQNQQP. The CDR3 runs to 16 residues. The covered CDR3 bases are TGCTCCAGCAGTCAAGCTGGGGGGGCTAGTCAAAACACCTTGTAC. This translates into CSSSQAGGASQNTLY. The entire CDR3 protein is CSSSQAGGASQNTLYF.

To note about this clone: All gene names here are mouse names. The DNA read from the CDR3 is TGTGCCAGCAGTCTCCAGAATTCTGGAAATACGCTCTAT. It is translated as CASSLQNSGNTLY. The CDR3 as a whole reads CASSLQNSGNTLYF. The genes are TRBV26 and TRBJ1-3; D unresolved. The CDR3 is cut off 1 residue early in the read; its end comes from the germline J gene. Trimming took 3 bases from V and 0 from J, leaving 6 bases between them. Looked up from germline, CDR1 is KGHPV and CDR2 is FQNQEV (reference sequence). The CDR3 spans 14 residues.

Worth noting for this clone: Genes and germline are mouse. With the read ending 1 residue before the CDR3 end, the germline J gene is used to fill in that end. The chain joins TRBV26 to TRBJ2-1, with D tentatively TRBD1 (5 bases). Deletions cut 6 bases from V and 3 bases from J, with 9 bases between. The germline CDR1 and CDR2 sequences are KGHPV and FQNQEV (reference sequence). The CDR3 length is 13 residues. The covered CDR3 bases are TGTGCCAGCAGCCGGACAACCTATGCTGAGCAGTTC. The encoded protein is CASSRTTYAEQF. The whole CDR3 region reads CASSRTTYAEQFF.

This clone has a handful of counts. Gene names refer to mouse genes. The CDR3 goes on 1 residue after the read ends, and that part is filled in from the germline J gene. The rearrangement links TRBV15 to TRBJ1-2; 7 nucleotides line up with TRBD1. Germline V lookup: CDR1 SGHND, CDR2 FRSKSL. The CDR3 loop spans 15 amino acids. The J segment lost 0 bases and the V segment lost 5 bases, leaving 6 bases of the junction unmatched. This CDR3 is CASSPGTAANSDYTF. CDR3 DNA (partial): TGTGCCAGCAGTCCCGGGACAGCTGCAAACTCCGACTACACC.

As regards this clone: Gene names are mouse gene names. The CDR3 goes on 1 residue after the read ends, and that part is filled in from the germline J gene. The rearrangement uses TRBV17 and TRBJ1-1; D not certain. V was clipped by 0 bases and J by 1 base, with 6 bases between them. CDR3 size: 14 residues. Germline CDR1 and CDR2: MNHDT and YYDKIL. The CDR3 region is CASSRDRGNTEVFF. The sequenced CDR3 bases are TGTGCTAGCAGTAGAGATCGGGGGAACACAGAAGTCTTC. The whole variable domain, filled in from reference TRBV17 and TRBJ1-1, reads DTTVKQNPRYKLARVGKPVNLICSQTMNHDTMYWYQKKPNQAPKLLLFYYDKILNREADTFEKFQSSRPNNSFCSLYIGSAGLEYSAMYLCASSRDRGNTEVFFGKGTRLTVV.

A remark on this clone: Here the gene names and germline are mouse. The CDR3 end lies 1 residue beyond the end of the read and is filled in from the germline J gene. The rearrangement links TRBV12-1 to TRBJ1-1; D is perhaps TRBD1 (6 bases). The CDR3 sequence is 13 residues long. Trimming stripped 4 bases from V and 0 bases from J, with 8 bases between. Germline values: CDR1 SGHSN, CDR2 HYEKVE. Here the CDR3 reads CASSGQANTEVFF. The covered CDR3 bases are TGTGCCAGCTCGGGACAAGCAAACACAGAAGTCTTC.

Points on this clone: The gene names here belong to mouse. The DNA ends 1 residue before the CDR3 does, and the rest of the CDR3 is filled in from the germline J gene. The chain combines TRBV26 with TRBJ2-4, with a tentative D call TRBD2 (6 bases). Germline V CDR1 and CDR2: KGHPV, FQNQEV (reference sequence). The CDR3 loop spans 15 amino acids. V was clipped by 2 bases and J by 0 bases, with 9 bases between them. CDR3 protein: CASSLPGASQNTLYF. CDR3 DNA (partial): TGTGCCAGCAGTCTGCCTGGGGCTAGTCAAAACACCTTGTAC. The entire variable domain, with the rest obtained from reference TRBV26 and TRBJ2-4, is as follows: NSKVIQTPRYLVKGQGQKAKMRCIPEKGHPVVFWYQQNKNNEFKFLINFQNQEVLQQIDMTEKRFSAECPSNSPCSLEIQSSEAGDSALYLCASSLPGASQNTLYFGAGTRLSVL.

In this sample, this clone turned up once. Genes here carry mouse names. The sequence runs out 1 residue before the end of the CDR3; the remainder is reconstructed from the germline J gene. The chain joins TRBV26 to TRBJ1-4, with no clear D. With 4 bases removed from V and 0 bases from J, the gap between germline ends came to 6 bases. The CDR3 runs 14 residues. In germline, CDR1 is KGHPV, CDR2 FQNQEV (reference sequence). The sequenced CDR3 bases are TGTGCCAGCAGTCCCAGCTTTTCCAACGAAAGATTATTT. Protein sequence: CASSPSFSNERLF. The complete CDR3 protein is CASSPSFSNERLFF.

Notes on this clone: Mouse names are used for the genes. Read sequence stops 1 residue before the CDR3 end, and the germline J gene provides the missing end. V gene TRBV26 combines with J gene TRBJ2-5; TRBD2 agrees at 9 bases. The V and J ends lost 4 bases and 0 bases, in that order; junction bases with no gene match: 5. Looked up from germline, CDR1 is KGHPV and CDR2 is FQNQEV (reference sequence). This CDR3 is 16 amino acids long. The sequenced part of the CDR3 DNA is TGTGCCAGCAGTCCCCGACTGGGGGTTAACCAAGACACCCAGTAC. Encoded protein: CASSPRLGVNQDTQY. In full, the CDR3 reads CASSPRLGVNQDTQYF. The full variable domain, completed using reference TRBV26 and TRBJ2-5, is NSKVIQTPRYLVKGQGQKAKMRCIPEKGHPVVFWYQQNKNNEFKFLINFQNQEVLQQIDMTEKRFSAECPSNSPCSLEIQSSEAGDSALYLCASSPRLGVNQDTQYFGPGTRLLVL.

This clone came up a few times. Any gene name here is a mouse gene name. The missing CDR3 end, 1 residue past where the read stops, is filled in from the germline J gene. The chain recombines TRBV5 with TRBJ1-5, with 7 bases identical to TRBD1. V trimming: 2 bases; J trimming: 2 bases; junction bases outside the gene matches: 0. CDR3 length: 14 residues. Germline CDR1 is LGHNA and CDR2 is YNLKQL (reference sequence). Partial CDR3 DNA: TGTGCCAGCAGCCAAACAGGGGACAACCAGGCTCCGCTT. Its translation is CASSQTGDNQAPL. The entire CDR3 protein is CASSQTGDNQAPLF.

This clone was found a few times. Gene names and germline refer to mouse. The CDR3 end falls 1 residue outside the read, so it is completed with the germline J gene. This sequence joins TRBV26 and TRBJ2-2; D is perhaps TRBD1 (6 bases). Deletions cut 2 bases from V and 3 bases from J, with 7 bases between. The germline gives CDR1 KGHPV, CDR2 FQNQEV (reference sequence). This CDR3 spans 14 amino acids. CDR3 amino acids: CASSLQGYTGQLYF. The covered CDR3 bases are TGTGCCAGCAGTCTGCAGGGGTACACCGGGCAGCTCTAC.

A word on this clone: Germline and genes here are mouse. The observed sequence ends 1 residue before the CDR3 terminus, with the missing tail filled in from the germline J gene. This chain joins TRBV12-2 and TRBJ1-4; D ambiguous. The length of the CDR3 is 15 residues. Germline V lookup: CDR1 SGHLS, CDR2 HYDKME. With 0 bases removed from V and 0 bases from J, the gap between germline ends came to 7 bases. The sequenced part of the CDR3 DNA is TGTGCCAGCTCTCTCGACGGGTTTTCCAACGAAAGATTATTT. Protein sequence: CASSLDGFSNERLF. The CDR3 as a whole reads CASSLDGFSNERLFF.

This clone was counted between two and nine times. The gene symbols are mouse symbols. The CDR3 end is not reached by the read, which stops 1 residue before it; the germline J gene fills it in. The chain has TRBV26 and TRBJ1-4; no reliable D call. Germline CDR1 KGHPV, CDR2 FQNQEV (reference sequence). Trimming stripped 4 bases from V and 1 base from J, with 7 bases between. The CDR3 length is 14 residues. The CDR3 spells CASSRQSSNERLFF. The sequenced part of the CDR3 DNA is TGTGCCAGCAGTCGCCAGTCTTCCAACGAAAGATTATTT.

As for this clone: Mouse names are used for the genes. Coverage ceases 1 residue before the CDR3 finishes, and the germline J gene fills in the end. This chain connects TRBV31 to TRBJ2-5, with 9 bases identical to TRBD2. V was pared by 0 bases and J by 6 bases, with 7 bases of the junction left unmatched. The CDR3 extends over 15 amino acids. Looked up from germline, CDR1 is GKSSPN and CDR2 is SITVG. Partial CDR3 DNA: TGTGCCTGGAGTCTAGATGGGGGGGCATGGGACACCCAGTAC. This codes for CAWSLDGGAWDTQY. The whole CDR3 sequence reads CAWSLDGGAWDTQYF. Drawing the rest from reference TRBV31 and TRBJ2-5, the complete variable domain is AQTIHQWPVAEIKAVGSPLSLGCTIKGKSSPNLYWYWQATGGTLQQLFYSITVGQVESVVQLNLSASRPKDDQFILSTEKLLLSHSGFYLCAWSLDGGAWDTQYFGPGTRLLVL.

On this clone: The gene symbols are mouse symbols. The CDR3 end lies 1 residue beyond the end of the read and is filled in from the germline J gene. The chain combines TRBV26 with TRBJ1-1; D gene unclear. CDR1 and CDR2 (germline): KGHPV, FQNQEV (reference sequence). Trimming stripped 3 bases from V and 0 bases from J, with 8 bases between. The CDR3 is made up of 14 amino acids. The CDR3 loop reads CASSLHIANTEVFF. Incomplete CDR3 DNA: TGTGCCAGCAGTCTACACATTGCAAACACAGAAGTCTTC. Together with reference TRBV26 and TRBJ1-1, the CDR3 gives the full variable domain: NSKVIQTPRYLVKGQGQKAKMRCIPEKGHPVVFWYQQNKNNEFKFLINFQNQEVLQQIDMTEKRFSAECPSNSPCSLEIQSSEAGDSALYLCASSLHIANTEVFFGKGTRLTVV.

About this clone: Compared with germline, one end of the junction differs, possibly owing to a read error. Mouse gene names apply. The DNA ends 1 residue before the CDR3 does, and the rest of the CDR3 is filled in from the germline J gene. The rearrangement links TRBV16 to TRBJ2-1, with TRBD2 identical over 8 bases. Germline V lookup: CDR1 SGHSA, CDR2 FRNQAP. The CDR3 sequence is 15 residues long. This CDR3 is CARRLETGGYAEQFF. The DNA read from the CDR3 is TGCGCACGCCGCTTAGAAACTGGGGGCTATGCTGAGCAGTTC.

On this clone itself: Genes here carry mouse names. The read comes to an end 1 residue before the CDR3 does, leaving the germline J gene to fill in the end. This sequence joins TRBV26 and TRBJ1-4; D is undetermined. CDR1 KGHPV and CDR2 FQNQEV come from the germline V gene (reference sequence). Trimming left V 5 bases short and J 4 bases short, with 8 bases between. The CDR3 is 13 amino acids. CDR3 sequence reads: CASSSGFNERLFF. Incomplete CDR3 DNA: TGTGCCAGCAGTTCCGGGTTCAACGAAAGATTATTT. Combining the CDR3 with reference TRBV26 and TRBJ1-4 gives the whole variable domain NSKVIQTPRYLVKGQGQKAKMRCIPEKGHPVVFWYQQNKNNEFKFLINFQNQEVLQQIDMTEKRFSAECPSNSPCSLEIQSSEAGDSALYLCASSSGFNERLFFGHGTKLSVL.

This clone was seen only a few times. The gene symbols are mouse symbols. The read stops 1 residue short of the end of the CDR3; the missing end is completed from the germline J gene. This rearrangement joins TRBV5 to TRBJ2-1, with TRBD2 identical over 8 bases. Losses at the gene ends were 4 bases for V and 2 bases for J; bases not matched to a gene: 7. The CDR3 extends over 16 amino acids. Germline-derived CDR1 and CDR2 are LGHNA and YNLKQL (reference sequence). The chain's CDR3 is CASSRAGGTHYAEQFF. The CDR3 bases that were read are TGTGCCAGCAGCCGGGCTGGGGGGACTCACTATGCTGAGCAGTTC.

A word on this clone: Genes and germline are mouse. The sequenced CDR3 bases are TGCTCCAGCAGTCAATCGACGGGGGCTAGTCAAAACACCTTGTAC. It codes for CSSSQSTGASQNTLY. The complete CDR3 protein is CSSSQSTGASQNTLYF. V and J are TRBV23 and TRBJ2-4. The read halts 1 residue ahead of the CDR3 end, with the missing end drawn from the germline J gene. Germline-derived CDR1 and CDR2 are KGHTA and FQNQQP. CDR3 length equals 16 residues.

This clone was detected a few times. Any gene name here is a mouse gene name. The read terminates 1 residue before the CDR3 end, so the remaining end is supplied by the germline J gene. The V and J genes are TRBV31 and TRBJ1-4; 7 bases align to TRBD1. This CDR3 has 13 residues. Germline V gene sequence: CDR1 GKSSPN, CDR2 SITVG. V shed 5 bases and J 5 bases; nucleotides not matched to a gene: 5. This CDR3 is CAWERDSNERLFF. The sequenced CDR3 bases are TGTGCCTGGGAGAGGGACAGTAACGAAAGATTATTT.

Comment on this clone: Gene names are mouse gene names. The read terminates 1 residue ahead of where the CDR3 ends, so the germline J gene completes it. The chain carries TRBV26 and TRBJ1-3; the match to TRBD1 covers 7 bases. This CDR3 has 16 residues. Germline lookup yields CDR1 KGHPV and CDR2 FQNQEV (reference sequence). V lost 0 bases, J lost 0 bases, and 2 bases stayed unmatched. CDR3 protein: CASSLSQGRSGNTLYF. The CDR3 bases that were read are TGTGCCAGCAGTCTGTCACAGGGGCGTTCTGGAAATACGCTCTAT.